This section outlines one T cell receptor (beta chain) sequence together with its context. Antigen: not known. The data were taken from a study of OX40 agonist ivuxolimab in advanced cancers. Study background: Patients assigned to dose escalation were diagnosed with hepatocellular carcinoma, melanoma, renal cell or head and neck cancer. Whole-study findings and limits: Blood T cells, both CD4+ and CD8+, expanded clonally by week 6 at 0.1 to 3.0 mg/kg.

Produced via immunoSEQ multiplex PCR; TCRdb's table is partial and in-frame only. The sample shows 13,000 to 15,000 clones, approximately 93% of them seen only once. The sequencing here drew on CD4+ or CD8+ T cells sorted from blood, taken in a trial of the OX40 agonist ivuxolimab. The sequence derives from an adult with an advanced solid tumor such as melanoma, head and neck, liver or kidney cancer.

Here the CDR3 DNA reads TGCGCCAGCAGCTTGGGACTAGCGGGAGGTGACGAGCAGTACTTC. Its translation: CASSLGLAGGDEQYF. This chain uses TRBV5-1 with TRBJ2-7, with 13 nucleotides matching TRBD2. Germline loops: CDR1 SGHRS, CDR2 YFSETQ. V shed 0 bases and J 5 bases; nucleotides not matched to a gene: 2. The CDR3 is made up of 15 amino acids.